Shown below are 32 T cell receptor delta chains from a single sample sequenced in a study of gamma-delta chains in newborns, infants, children (dated by TCRdb to the late 2010s). The reads were generated on an Illumina MiSeq. TCRdb reprocessed the public data with the CATT caller; entries with the same nucleotide sequence were combined afterwards. The sample contains 3,000 to 5,000 delta-chain clones, around 40% of them found a single time. The ten largest make up 8% to 9.5% of the sample. This material consisted of blood, taken at week 6. These receptors all stem from a child who was a newborn, infant or young child, either healthy, febrile or measles-vaccinated (not recorded which).

This clone was recorded once. The CDR3 loop reads CACDTVGGDTPLSSWDTRQMFF. Written as DNA, the CDR3 is TGTGCCTGTGACACCGTAGGGGGGGATACGCCCTTAAGCTCCTGGGACACCCGACAGATGTTTTTC. The chain is built from TRDV2 and TRDJ3; 10 bases are a match to TRDD3. Germline V gene lookup returns CDR1 GEAIGNYY and CDR2 EKD. J was trimmed by 0 bases and V by 0 bases; bases with no gene match: 13. CDR3 size: 22 residues.

The rearrangement links TRDV1 to TRDJ1, with TRDD3 matching 12 bases. V gave up 8 bases and J gave up 3 bases; unmatched junction bases: 19. Germline loops: CDR1 TSWWSYY, CDR2 QGS. The CDR3 sequence is 19 residues long. CDR3 nucleotide sequence: TGTGCTCTTAATGTCGATCTACTTCCTGGGGGATACGCTTCCGATAAACTCATCTTT. Protein product: CALNVDLLPGGYASDKLIF.

Only one count was recorded for this clone. A clone one base away is much larger, so this may be a read error. The CDR3 loop reads CALGELWRPSKLIF. The DNA of the CDR3 is TGTGCTCTTGGGGAACTATGGAGACCTAGCAAACTCATCTTT. The chain carries TRDV1 and TRDJ1; D is unclear. With 0 bases removed from V and 8 bases from J, the gap between germline ends came to 13 bases. The CDR3 has 14 amino acids. Per germline, CDR1 TSWWSYY and CDR2 QGS.

The table lists this clone with a few counts. J is TRDJ1 and V is TRDV2; 7 bases map to TRDD3. The V gene's germline CDR1 is GEAIGNYY and CDR2 EKD. The trim removed 0 bases at V and 0 bases at J, leaving 12 bases unmatched. CDR3 length: 18 residues. CDR3 coding DNA: TGTGCCTGTGACACCCTAAGGGGCTGGGGGTCATACACCGATAAACTCATCTTT. It is translated as CACDTLRGWGSYTDKLIF.

This clone was detected only a few times. The rearrangement joins TRDV2 to TRDJ1, with a tentative D call TRDD3 (5 bases). Germline assignment: CDR1 GEAIGNYY and CDR2 EKD. The CDR3 extends over 18 amino acids. Trimming stripped 0 bases from V and 0 bases from J, with 19 bases between. The CDR3 region has the DNA TGTGCCTGTGACACCGTAGGGGGTCACGAGGGGTACACCGATAAACTCATCTTT. This codes for CACDTVGGHEGYTDKLIF.

A note on this clone: This likely came from a read error, as a far larger clone is one base away. The chain employs TRDV2 and TRDJ1, with 8 nucleotides matching TRDD3. V lost 0 bases and J lost 4; bases outside the gene matches: 0. Looked up from germline, CDR1 is GEAIGNYY and CDR2 is EKD. This CDR3 has 13 residues. Written as DNA, the CDR3 is TGTGCCTGTGACACCTGGGGGATCGATAAACTCATCTTT. Amino acids: CACDTWGIDKLIF.

This sequence joins TRDV1 and TRDJ1, with D maybe TRDD3 (5 bases). With 0 bases removed from V and 2 bases from J, the gap between germline ends came to 19 bases. This CDR3 region has 18 residues. Germline lookup yields CDR1 TSWWSYY and CDR2 QGS. CDR3 nucleotides: TGTGCTCTTGGGGAACTCCGCTCTGGCCCCGGGGGGACCGATAAACTCATCTTT. It specifies CALGELRSGPGGTDKLIF.

The rearrangement uses TRDV1 and TRDJ1; 7 bases match TRDD3. This CDR3 is 17 amino acids long. V trimming: 3 bases; J trimming: 1 base; junction bases outside the gene matches: 11. Germline loops: CDR1 TSWWSYY, CDR2 QGS. Here the CDR3 DNA reads TGTGCTCTTGGGGATTCTATGCGGGGGGATCCCACCGATAAACTCATCTTT. Its translation: CALGDSMRGDPTDKLIF.

This clone is labeled as medium-sized (0.01 to 0.1%). The J gene is TRDJ1, the V gene TRDV1; 8 bases fit TRDD3. CDR1 and CDR2 from the germline V gene are TSWWSYY and QGS. This CDR3 is 21 amino acids long. With V trimmed by 5 bases and J by 0 bases, 23 bases remained unmatched. CDR3 loop: CALGKKPPSGIPGFYTDKLIF. In DNA form, the CDR3 reads TGTGCTCTTGGGAAGAAGCCCCCTTCGGGGATACCTGGGTTTTACACCGATAAACTCATCTTT.

This chain joins TRDV2 and TRDJ1; 13 bases line up with TRDD3. Looked up from germline, CDR1 is GEAIGNYY and CDR2 is EKD. J was trimmed by 1 base and V by 1 base; bases with no gene match: 5. This CDR3 comprises 17 residues. CDR3 region: CACDTLTGGYATDKLIF. The DNA for the CDR3 is TGTGCCTGTGACACGCTAACTGGGGGATACGCCACCGATAAACTCATCTTT.

As to this clone: Germline and junction disagree at one end, which may indicate a read error. This CDR3 is also generated by other DNA sequences in the sample. The CDR3 protein is CALGDSFLPGGCRDTDKLIF. CDR3 nucleotide sequence: TGTGCTCTTGGGGATTCCTTCCTCCCTGGGGGATGCCGAGACACCGACAAACTCATCTTT. The chain combines TRDV1 with TRDJ1; TRDD3 aligns across 9 bases. CDR3 length equals 20 residues. The germline gives CDR1 TSWWSYY, CDR2 QGS.

This chain uses TRAV29/DV5 with TRDJ1; 13 bases are shared with TRDD3. J lost 3 bases, V lost 0 bases, and 20 bases had no gene match. Germline loops: CDR1 NSMFDY, CDR2 ISSIKDK. This CDR3 has 21 residues. CDR3 nucleotides: TGTGCAGCAAGCGCTTCGCGGGCTCAGGGCTTTACTGGGGGATACGCCGATAAACTCATCTTT. As protein: CAASASRAQGFTGGYADKLIF.

The gene calls are TRDV2 and TRDJ1; 10 positions agree with TRDD3. The CDR3 loop spans 20 amino acids. Germline V lookup: CDR1 GEAIGNYY, CDR2 EKD. V was clipped by 5 bases and J by 3 bases; unmatched bases: 23. In nucleotides, the CDR3 is TGTGCCTGTGCCCTTCCTCCTCTTCCTCCGTACTGGGGGATCGCCGATAAACTCATCTTT. The encoded protein is CACALPPLPPYWGIADKLIF.

V and J are TRDV1 and TRDJ2, with a tentative D call TRDD3 (6 bases). CDR1 is TSWWSYY, CDR2 QGS, per germline. The CDR3 sequence is 19 residues long. The V and J ends lost 1 base and 9 bases respectively, with 27 bases between them. CDR3 sequence (DNA): TGTGCTCTTGGGGAACAGCGACGCTTTACTGGGAAAAGGTATCCACAACTCTTCTTT. Protein product: CALGEQRRFTGKRYPQLFF.

This clone was found a few times. Here the CDR3 DNA reads TGTGCTCTTGGGACTGACCTTCCTACGGTAAAGTGGGGGATACGGAACGATAAACTCATCTTT. Translating it yields CALGTDLPTVKWGIRNDKLIF. The chain joins TRDV1 to TRDJ1; 11 bases align to TRDD3. The CDR3 sequence is 21 residues long. V shed 5 bases, J shed 4 bases, and the junction held 24 bases outside the gene matches. Germline loops: CDR1 TSWWSYY, CDR2 QGS.

This clone was recorded a few times. The chain uses TRDV2 and TRDJ1; 11 nucleotides align to TRDD3. The CDR3 is 19 amino acids. After removal of 0 bases from V and 1 base from J, the junction contained 12 bases not matched to a gene. Germline-derived CDR1 and CDR2 are GEAIGNYY and EKD. The CDR3 DNA reads TGTGCCTGTGACACCGGATCCACTGGGGGATATTATAGCACCGATAAACTCATCTTT. It is translated as CACDTGSTGGYYSTDKLIF.

The chain is built from TRDV2 and TRDJ1, with D perhaps TRDD2 or TRDD3 (5 bases each). The germline gives CDR1 GEAIGNYY, CDR2 EKD. CDR3 length equals 21 residues. V shed 1 base and J shed 9 bases, with 38 bases lying between them. CDR3 region: CACDTVPNLQSPVLEGRELIF. Written as DNA, the CDR3 is TGTGCCTGTGACACGGTTCCCAACCTTCAGTCACCGGTACTGGAGGGACGGGAACTCATCTTT.

Note on this clone: A much larger clone differs by one base, so this may be a read error. V and J are TRDV2 and TRDJ3; 8 nucleotides agree with TRDD3. The CDR3 spans 20 residues. J gave up 0 bases and V 5 bases, and 14 bases lay outside the gene matches. CDR1 is GEAIGNYY and CDR2 is EKD in the germline V gene. The CDR3 DNA reads as TGTGCCTGTGGCACGATCTTGGGGATACCGGGCTCCTGGGACACCCGACAGATGTTTTTC. Translation: CACGTILGIPGSWDTRQMFF.

In its sample, this clone ranks as medium-sized. This chain joins TRDV2 and TRDJ3, with a possible D match to TRDD3 (6 bases). The CDR3 has 18 amino acids. The germline V gene encodes CDR1 GEAIGNYY and CDR2 EKD. V was trimmed by 0 bases and J by 0 bases, leaving 11 bases between them. CDR3 amino acids: CACDTGGALSWDTRQMFF. The CDR3 DNA follows: TGTGCCTGTGACACCGGGGGAGCCCTCTCCTGGGACACCCGACAGATGTTTTTC.

The chain recombines TRDV3 with TRDJ1; D might be TRDD2 or TRDD3, each matching 5 bases. V was cut by 4 bases and J by 0 bases, with 33 bases left in between. This CDR3 region has 20 residues. The germline V gene has CDR1 TVYSNPD and CDR2 GDNSRS (reference sequence). Written as DNA, the CDR3 is TGTGCCTGCCGTTGGGTCCTATGGTCCCAGGCCGGGGGGTACACCGATAAACTCATCTTT. This translates into CACRWVLWSQAGGYTDKLIF.

The gene calls are TRDV3 and TRDJ1; 12 bases are a match to TRDD3. The CDR3 has 18 amino acids. Germline V lookup: CDR1 TVYSNPD, CDR2 GDNSRS (reference sequence). After removal of 2 bases from V and 0 bases from J, the junction contained 13 bases not matched to a gene. The DNA for the CDR3 is TGTGCCTTTCGTCCCGTACTGGGGGATACAGGGTACACCGATAAACTCATCTTT. Protein product: CAFRPVLGDTGYTDKLIF.

The chain links TRDV2 to TRDJ1; TRDD2 is a possible D gene (5 bases). With 0 bases removed from V and 0 bases from J, the gap between germline ends came to 19 bases. Germline V gives CDR1 GEAIGNYY, CDR2 EKD. The CDR3 contains 18 residues. CDR3 coding DNA: TGTGCCTGTGACACCGTACTGAGGCTTCCCTCATACACCGATAAACTCATCTTT. Its translation is CACDTVLRLPSYTDKLIF.

In regard to this clone: Other DNA sequences in this specimen translate into the identical CDR3. This chain uses TRDV3 with TRDJ1, with D possibly TRDD2 on 6 matching bases. V was shortened by 4 bases and J by 0 bases, with 51 bases between the two germline ends. The CDR3 length is 26 residues. CDR1 is TVYSNPD and CDR2 is GDNSRS in the germline V gene (reference sequence). The CDR3 reads CASTLRSRVPKPYFATWGNYTDKLIF. In nucleotides, the CDR3 is TGTGCCTCTACGCTGAGGAGTAGGGTTCCTAAGCCGTACTTTGCTACATGGGGCAATTACACCGATAAACTCATCTTT.

This chain joins TRDV2 and TRDJ3; 7 bases align to TRDD3. CDR1 GEAIGNYY and CDR2 EKD come from the germline V gene. V trimming: 3 bases; J trimming: 0 bases; junction bases outside the gene matches: 16. The CDR3 is made up of 21 amino acids. The CDR3 region has the DNA TGTGCCTGTGACGTCTTACAAAGGGGGATCGGTAGCTCCTGGGACACCCGACAGATGTTTTTC. Translated: CACDVLQRGIGSSWDTRQMFF.

V usage is TRDV2 and J usage is TRDJ1; D not certain. Trimming left V 3 bases short and J 2 bases short, with 9 bases between. CDR1 is GEAIGNYY and CDR2 is EKD in the germline V gene. The CDR3 runs 13 residues. The CDR3 sequence is CACDAWNTDKLIF. The DNA for the CDR3 is TGTGCCTGTGACGCGTGGAATACCGATAAACTCATCTTT.

V and J are TRDV3 and TRDJ3, with 7 positions matching TRDD3. Germline assignment: CDR1 TVYSNPD and CDR2 GDNSRS (reference sequence). The CDR3 is 22 amino acids. The junction had 24 bases not matched to a gene; V was cut back by 2 bases and J by 2 bases. In nucleotides, the CDR3 is TGTGCCTTTCCCCCGTTGAGGGGGTGGATACGCCGAGAACCCTGGGACACCCGACAGATGTTTTTC. Translation: CAFPPLRGWIRREPWDTRQMFF.

The chain couples TRDV2 to TRDJ1, with 12 bases matching TRDD3. J gave up 1 base and V 1 base, and 21 bases lay outside the gene matches. CDR3 length equals 22 residues. Germline CDR1 and CDR2: GEAIGNYY and EKD. CDR3 DNA: TGTGCCTGTGACACTTTGGAGGCCGTGGGTTATACTGGGGGATACCTCACCGATAAACTCATCTTT. Its protein is CACDTLEAVGYTGGYLTDKLIF.

The sample holds one count of this clone. A much larger clone sits a single nucleotide away, making a read error possible. The sample carries other DNA sequences with the same CDR3. The chain combines TRDV2 with TRDJ1; no clear D gene. The CDR3 has 12 amino acids. Germline values: CDR1 GEAIGNYY, CDR2 EKD. The CDR3: CACDTGADKLIF. The CDR3 nucleotides read TGCGCCTGTGACACCGGCGCCGATAAACTCATCTTT.

Comments on this clone: Other DNA sequences in this specimen translate into the identical CDR3. The rearrangement joins TRDV1 to TRDJ1; D uncertain. Between the trimmed V and J ends, which lost 4 bases and 1 base, there was a span of 16 bases. From germline, CDR1 is TSWWSYY and CDR2 QGS. The CDR3 covers 16 residues. DNA for the CDR3: TGTGCTCTTGGGGCTTACCCGTCACCGAGCACCGATAAACTCATCTTT. Its translation: CALGAYPSPSTDKLIF.

This rearrangement joins TRAV29/DV5 to TRDJ1; either TRDD2 or TRDD3 may fit D (7 bases each). The V end was cut by 3 bases, the J end by 0 bases, with 36 bases between. Germline V gene sequence: CDR1 NSMFDY, CDR2 ISSIKDK. The CDR3 consists of 22 residues. The CDR3 spells CAAIPTRARRLGYRLYTDKLIF. CDR3 nucleotide sequence: TGTGCAGCAATTCCTACACGTGCGCGGCGCTTGGGATACCGGCTATACACCGATAAACTCATCTTT.

V usage is TRDV3 and J usage is TRDJ1; 9 bases line up with TRDD3. With 1 base clipped from V and 1 base from J, the junction kept 28 bases outside the gene matches. The length of the CDR3 is 22 residues. CDR1 and CDR2 from the germline V gene are TVYSNPD and GDNSRS (reference sequence). Here the CDR3 DNA reads TGTGCCTTTACGACAGGTGAGAACACTGTACTGGGGGACCTCCTATTCACCGATAAACTCATCTTT. It is translated as CAFTTGENTVLGDLLFTDKLIF.

This clone is categorized as medium-sized (0.01 to 0.1%). V is TRDV2 and J is TRDJ1; tentative D call: TRDD3 (6 bases). Germline V gene lookup returns CDR1 GEAIGNYY and CDR2 EKD. V lost 1 base to trimming and J lost 1 base, with 12 bases between them. The CDR3 is 15 amino acids. For the CDR3, the DNA is TGTGCCTGTGACACAGAGGGGATGTGCACCGATAAACTCATCTTT. This translates into CACDTEGMCTDKLIF.